What follows are 4 T cell receptor beta chains derived from one specimen sequenced in a study of blood T cell repertoires in COVID-19. The table came from immunoSEQ multiplex PCR; TCRdb's copy has only in-frame clones and leaves some out. Here the sample spans some 530,000 clones, around 85% being singletons. Sequences were obtained from peripheral blood. The source of these receptors is a human donor in a cohort sampled during active COVID-19.

This clone was counted only a few times. The gene calls are TRBV29-1 and TRBJ2-3, with 11 bases fitting TRBD2. The trim removed 7 bases at V and 4 bases at J, leaving 7 bases unmatched. This CDR3 contains 14 residues. Germline loops: CDR1 SQVTM, CDR2 ANQGSEA. In nucleotides, the CDR3 is TGCAGCGCGGAACTAGCGGGAGTTCCAGATACGCAGTATTTT. As protein: CSAELAGVPDTQYF.

The chain employs TRBV6-5 and TRBJ1-5; D might be TRBD1 (5 bases). This CDR3 comprises 14 residues. Trimming left V 7 bases short and J 3 bases short, with 13 bases between. Per the germline V gene, CDR1 is MNHEY and CDR2 is SVGAGI. Here the CDR3 reads CASTPGGYNQPQHF. The CDR3 DNA is TGTGCCAGCACCCCCGGGGGGTACAATCAGCCCCAGCATTTT.

In its sample, this clone was seen a few times. The gene calls are TRBV9 and TRBJ2-2; 9 nucleotides match TRBD1. The trim removed 3 bases at V and 4 bases at J, leaving 1 base unmatched. CDR3 length equals 14 residues. Germline V gives CDR1 SGDLS, CDR2 YYNGEE. The CDR3 DNA reads as TGTGCCAGCAGCGGGACAGGGGCCACCGGGGAGCTGTTTTTT. It yields the protein CASSGTGATGELFF.

The CDR3 DNA reads as TGTGCCAGCAGTAAGGGACAGCATAACTATGGCTACACCTTC. It yields the protein CASSKGQHNYGYTF. V and J are TRBV6-6 and TRBJ1-2; TRBD1 matches at 7 bases. The germline V gene encodes CDR1 MNHNY and CDR2 SVGAGI (reference sequence). The CDR3 spans 14 residues. The junction had 4 bases not matched to a gene; V was cut back by 5 bases and J by 1 base.